The entry that follows covers one TCR beta chain sequence. In germline, CDR1 is SGDLS, CDR2 YYNGEE. This CDR3 spans 14 amino acids. V was pared by 4 bases and J by 0 bases, with 10 bases between. Sequenced by immunoSEQ multiplex PCR; TCRdb stores in-frame clones only, minus some. The sample has some 82,000 clones; 85% to 95% are singletons. This sample is drawn from a study of technical replicates of blood from a few donors. This chain connects TRBV9 to TRBJ1-1, with D unresolved. Sequencing was done on a sample of T cells isolated from PBMCs. The receptor was derived from a human donor in good health. The DNA of the CDR3 is TGTGCCAGCAGCCCATCCAGAATGAACACTGAAGCTTTCTTT. This sequence encodes CASSPSRMNTEAFF.